Described below is a single T cell receptor (beta chain) sequence and its context. The repertoire was sequenced with immunoSEQ multiplex PCR; TCRdb's copy has only in-frame clones and lacks some. This sample yields some 45,000 clones, of which approximately 91% are seen a single time; 19% belongs to the top ten. The data are from a study of OX40 agonist ivuxolimab in advanced cancers. CDR1 is LNHDA, CDR2 SQIVND, per germline (reference sequence). CDR3 length: 14 residues. The V and J ends lost 7 bases and 3 bases, in that order; junction bases with no gene match: 6. The sample was CD4+ or CD8+ T cells sorted from blood, taken in a trial of the OX40 agonist ivuxolimab. The TCR originated in an adult with an advanced solid tumor such as melanoma, head and neck, liver or kidney cancer. The V call is TRBV19, the J call TRBJ2-7, with 10 bases lining up with TRBD1. The CDR3 coding sequence is TGTGCCAGTACTCTCGGGACAGGGGACTACGAGCAGTACTTC. Encoded protein: CASTLGTGDYEQYF.